A selection of T cell receptor beta chains follows, all from one sample in a study of shared clonotypes between healthy human individuals. The data were produced by immunoSEQ multiplex PCR, yet TCRdb's version contains in-frame clones alone and is incomplete. The sample shows about 680,000 clones, 74% of them seen only once. The sequencing input was memory CD4+ T cells sorted from blood. All receptors come from a woman in her twenties or thirties in good health. CDR3s include the opening cysteine and the closing phenylalanine or tryptophan. A D gene is named only where the DNA matches it firmly. Clone size is shown for a subset of rows, as once, few, many or a class of expanded clone.

V	J	size	D	CDR3	DNA
TRBV5-5	TRBJ1-2	.	.	CASTGPVGQHYGYTF	TGTGCCAGCACCGGGCCAGTGGGGCAGCACTATGGCTACACCTTC
TRBV18	TRBJ1-1	few	.	CASSPESLNTEAFF	TGTGCCAGCTCACCAGAATCCCTGAACACTGAAGCTTTCTTT
TRBV18	TRBJ1-3	.	TRBD1	CASSLSGQGGNTIYF	TGTGCCAGCTCACTCTCGGGACAGGGAGGAAACACCATATATTTT
TRBV11-2	TRBJ2-7	once	TRBD2	CASSPRRGTSFHEQYF	TGTGCCAGCAGTCCGCGGCGCGGGACTAGCTTCCACGAGCAGTACTTC
TRBV15	TRBJ1-5	once	.	CATSRTQEGRPRQPQHF	TGTGCCACCAGCAGAACCCAAGAGGGGCGCCCCAGGCAGCCCCAGCATTTT
TRBV6-1	TRBJ2-7	few	TRBD2	CASSGLAGVSSYEQYF	TGTGCCAGCAGTGGACTAGCGGGAGTATCGTCCTACGAGCAGTACTTC
TRBV30	TRBJ1-2	many	.	CAWSVRINYGYTF	TGTGCCTGGAGTGTACGGATTAACTATGGCTACACCTTC
TRBV6-5	TRBJ2-7	.	.	CASTKGSGYEQYF	TGTGCCAGCACAAAGGGTAGCGGTTACGAGCAGTACTTC
TRBV2	TRBJ1-5	.	.	CASKGGIGGGNQPQHF	TGTGCCAGCAAGGGGGGTATCGGGGGTGGCAATCAGCCCCAGCATTTT
TRBV30	TRBJ2-2	.	.	CAWRAGLANTGELFF	TGTGCCTGGAGGGCCGGGCTAGCGAACACCGGGGAGCTGTTTTTT
TRBV29-1	TRBJ2-7	.	TRBD2	CSVIRTSGTYEQYF	TGCAGCGTTATCAGAACTAGCGGAACCTACGAGCAGTACTTC
TRBV6-5	TRBJ2-3	.	.	CASSYEGFGTDTQYF	TGTGCCAGCAGTTACGAGGGCTTTGGCACAGATACGCAGTATTTT
TRBV4-1	TRBJ1-2	.	.	CASSQYGRPNYGYTF	TGCGCCAGCAGCCAATACGGCAGGCCTAACTATGGCTACACCTTC
TRBV11-1	TRBJ2-7	.	.	CASSFGRSSYEQYF	TGTGCCAGCAGCTTTGGCAGGAGCTCCTACGAGCAGTACTTC
TRBV30	TRBJ2-1	.	TRBD2	CAWKSSGTRRQFF	TGTGCCTGGAAGTCTAGCGGGACCAGGAGGCAGTTCTTC
TRBV10-3	TRBJ2-7	.	.	CAISESRGGYEQYF	TGTGCCATCAGTGAGAGTAGAGGGGGCTACGAGCAGTACTTC
TRBV11-2	TRBJ2-7	.	.	CASSFSTDSYEQYF	TGTGCCAGCAGCTTTAGCACCGACTCCTACGAGCAGTACTTC
TRBV18	TRBJ1-1	once	.	CASSAQGNTEAFF	TGTGCCAGCTCAGCCCAGGGAAACACTGAAGCTTTCTTT
TRBV5-8	TRBJ2-6	few	.	CASSATSSGANVLTF	TGTGCCAGCAGCGCTACATCGTCTGGGGCCAACGTCCTGACTTTC
TRBV9	TRBJ1-5	.	.	CASSPTAGPQGPQHF	TGTGCCAGCAGCCCGACGGCCGGGCCTCAGGGGCCCCAGCATTTT
TRBV7-2	TRBJ1-1	few	TRBD1	CASSREGQVNTYSNF	TGTGCCAGCAGCCGGGAGGGACAGGTCAATACTTACTCCAACTTT
TRBV2	TRBJ1-4	.	.	CASSVLQAGEKLFF	TGTGCCAGCAGTGTATTACAAGCTGGGGAAAAACTGTTTTTT
TRBV7-9	TRBJ2-1	once	.	CASSPLGLPGHEQFF	TGTGCCAGCAGCCCCCTCGGGCTCCCTGGGCATGAGCAGTTCTTC
TRBV19	TRBJ2-3	many	TRBD2	CASSINAGGGDTQYF	TGTGCCAGTAGTATAAATGCGGGAGGCGGGGATACGCAGTATTTT
TRBV4-1	TRBJ2-2	.	.	CASSQPGFNDAGELFF	TGCGCCAGCAGCCAACCCGGGTTTAACGATGCCGGGGAGCTGTTTTTT
TRBV19	TRBJ2-1	.	.	CASSIVGLRATYNEQFF	TGTGCCAGTAGTATTGTGGGTCTCAGGGCTACCTACAATGAGCAGTTCTTC
TRBV28	TRBJ1-3	.	TRBD1	CASRAGTGVGNTIYF	TGTGCCAGCAGGGCCGGGACAGGGGTTGGAAACACCATATATTTT
TRBV29-1	TRBJ2-5	.	.	CSVALAETQYF	TGCAGCGTTGCCCTGGCGGAGACCCAGTACTTC
TRBV28	TRBJ2-7	.	.	CASSLAAAPSSYEQYF	TGTGCCAGCAGTTTGGCAGCGGCACCAAGCTCCTACGAGCAGTACTTC
TRBV4-1	TRBJ2-3	.	.	CASSQTKLGFTDTQYF	TGCGCCAGCAGCCAAACCAAACTAGGGTTCACAGATACGCAGTATTTT
TRBV15	TRBJ2-1	.	.	CATSRVRGSYNEQFF	TGTGCCACCAGCAGAGTGAGGGGGTCCTACAATGAGCAGTTCTTC
TRBV28	TRBJ2-5	.	.	CASRPTTGETQYF	TGTGCCAGCAGACCCACAACGGGGGAGACCCAGTACTTC
TRBV2	TRBJ1-5	.	.	CASSERGQPQHF	TGTGCCAGCAGTGAAAGGGGTCAGCCCCAGCATTTT
TRBV28	TRBJ1-5	few	TRBD1	CASTTGGGNQPQHF	TGTGCCAGCACAACAGGGGGAGGAAATCAGCCCCAGCATTTT
TRBV11-3	TRBJ2-1	.	.	CASSFYIANEQFF	TGTGCCAGCAGCTTCTATATTGCGAATGAGCAGTTCTTC
TRBV2	TRBJ1-6	.	.	CASSERSDNSPLHF	TGTGCCAGCAGTGAAAGGAGTGATAATTCACCCCTCCACTTT
TRBV15	TRBJ2-1	.	.	CATSRDGTHQYNEQFF	TGTGCCACCAGCAGAGATGGTACACACCAATACAATGAGCAGTTCTTC
TRBV2	TRBJ2-1	.	TRBD2	CASRVGTSGSNEQFF	TGTGCCAGCAGGGTGGGGACTAGCGGGAGCAATGAGCAGTTCTTC
TRBV5-1	TRBJ2-7	few	TRBD2	CASSLGTISPGYEQYF	TGCGCCAGCAGCCTGGGGACTATCTCTCCGGGCTACGAGCAGTACTTC
TRBV19	TRBJ2-3	.	.	CASKDSHGTDTQYF	TGTGCCAGTAAAGACAGTCATGGCACAGATACGCAGTATTTT
TRBV5-1	TRBJ2-4	.	.	CASSLGPRAKNIQYF	TGCGCCAGCAGCTTAGGCCCCAGAGCCAAAAACATTCAGTACTTC
TRBV19	TRBJ2-7	.	.	CASSIDLLRTSGEQYF	TGTGCCAGTAGTATAGATCTATTGAGGACCTCCGGCGAGCAGTACTTC
TRBV21-1	TRBJ2-4	.	.	CASSARDRGDIQYF	TGTGCCAGCAGCGCCCGGGACAGGGGTGACATTCAGTACTTC
TRBV27	TRBJ2-7	.	.	CASSFPGRGLYEQYF	TGTGCCAGCAGTTTCCCGGGGAGGGGGCTCTACGAGCAGTACTTC
TRBV5-1	TRBJ2-1	.	.	CASSLSSGDNEQFF	TGCGCCAGCAGCCTCAGTTCGGGGGACAATGAGCAGTTCTTC
TRBV7-3	TRBJ2-1	once	.	CASSPSRGTYNEQFF	TGTGCCAGCAGCCCCAGCAGGGGCACCTACAATGAGCAGTTCTTC
TRBV7-6	TRBJ2-7	.	.	CASSLGPASTEQYF	TGTGCCAGCAGCTTAGGACCGGCCTCAACCGAGCAGTACTTC
TRBV9	TRBJ2-2	.	TRBD2	CASGGLAGGATGELFF	TGTGCCAGCGGGGGACTAGCGGGAGGGGCCACCGGGGAGCTGTTTTTT
TRBV10-1	TRBJ2-4	once	TRBD2	CASSEGLAGQYF	TGCGCCAGCAGTGAGGGACTAGCTGGGCAGTACTTC
TRBV6-6	TRBJ1-2	.	.	CASSPSLSGSGYTF	TGTGCCAGCAGTCCGTCTCTGTCGGGTTCCGGCTACACCTTC
TRBV10-1	TRBJ1-5	.	.	CASSESQYQPQHF	TGCGCCAGCAGTGAGTCCCAATATCAGCCCCAGCATTTT
TRBV18	TRBJ1-1	.	.	CASSPDYEGYTEAFF	TGTGCCAGCTCACCAGATTATGAGGGTTACACTGAAGCTTTCTTT
TRBV19	TRBJ1-5	.	TRBD1	CASTTGQGRNQPQHF	TGTGCCAGTACTACTGGACAGGGGCGGAATCAGCCCCAGCATTTT
TRBV7-9	TRBJ2-1	.	TRBD2	CASSFLAGENAEQFF	TGTGCCAGCAGCTTCCTAGCGGGAGAAAACGCTGAGCAGTTCTTC
TRBV27	TRBJ2-1	.	TRBD2	CASSLSILAGAYNEQFF	TGTGCCAGCAGTTTATCGATCCTAGCGGGAGCCTACAATGAGCAGTTCTTC
TRBV6-1	TRBJ1-5	.	.	CASSLRARRGQPQHF	TGTGCCAGCAGTCTGCGAGCCCGGAGGGGCCAGCCCCAGCATTTT
TRBV28	TRBJ1-5	.	.	CASSFHAGASLSNQPQHF	TGTGCCAGCAGTTTTCACGCGGGGGCGAGTCTGAGCAATCAGCCCCAGCATTTT
TRBV27	TRBJ2-7	many	.	CASSLKAPYEQYF	TGTGCCAGCAGCCTTAAGGCCCCCTACGAGCAGTACTTC